This is a list of T cell receptor beta chains from one sample in a study of CD8+ T cells in alopecia areata. This table comes from immunoSEQ multiplex PCR, and its TCRdb copy is limited to in-frame clones, with some not included. The sample includes around 270,000 clones, about 62% of them seen just once. Sequenced material: CD4+ T cells sorted from blood, taken at week 24, from a patient treated with tofacitinib. These receptors originate from a human donor with alopecia areata. Both conserved end residues are part of each CDR3. The D gene is left open where the match is weak. For some rows the clone size is stated as once, few or many, or as a class when expanded; others skip it.

j_call clone_size d_call v_call cdr3_nt cdr3_aa
TRBJ2-5 - TRBD2 TRBV27 TGTGCCAGCAGTATGGCGGCGGGGGGGCTGCGGGAGACCCAGTACTTC CASSMAAGGLRETQYF
TRBJ1-1 - - TRBV7-2 TGTGCCAGCAGCTTTAGCGGGTCGGTCACTGAAGCTTTCTTT CASSFSGSVTEAFF
TRBJ2-1 - - TRBV4-2 TGTGCCAGCGAAAGGACCGGGGGGCGACACAATGAGCAGTTCTTC CASERTGGRHNEQFF
TRBJ2-7 - TRBD2 TRBV7-2 TGTGCCAGCAGCTTAAAGACTAGCGGGGGGTGGGACTCCTACGAGCAGTACTTC CASSLKTSGGWDSYEQYF
TRBJ2-3 - - TRBV4-3 TGCGCCAGCAGCCAAGACCTGGCTTACCATAGCACAGATACGCAGTATTTT CASSQDLAYHSTDTQYF
TRBJ2-2 - TRBD2 TRBV4-3 TGCGCCAGCAGCCAAGATCCACTAGCGGGGGCTTCATCCGGGGAGCTGTTTTTT CASSQDPLAGASSGELFF
TRBJ2-7 - - TRBV15 TGTGCCACCAGCAGAGATCACCAGGGCCACTACGAGCAGTACTTC CATSRDHQGHYEQYF
TRBJ1-2 - - TRBV7-9 TGTGCCAGCAGCTTAGCGGGAATACCTTCCTATGGCTACACCTTC CASSLAGIPSYGYTF
TRBJ2-5 - - TRBV30 TGTGCCGGCCGCGACGGAGTCCAAGAGACCCAGTACTTC CAGRDGVQETQYF
TRBJ1-6 - TRBD1 TRBV30 TGTGCCTGGAGTCCGGGACAGGGCAATTCACCCCTCCACTTT CAWSPGQGNSPLHF
TRBJ1-1 - TRBD1 TRBV5-1 TGCGCCAGCAGCCCGGGGGACAGGACGAACACTGAAGCTTTCTTT CASSPGDRTNTEAFF
TRBJ2-1 - - TRBV15 TGTGCCACCAGCAGTGGCCAGGTGTATCCCAATGAGCAGTTCTTC CATSSGQVYPNEQFF
TRBJ2-1 - - TRBV19 TGTGCCAGTAGTCGGAACCCCGGACTAACTCCAGGGGTTGAGCAGTTCTTC CASSRNPGLTPGVEQFF
TRBJ1-2 - - TRBV5-1 TGCGCCAGCAGCTTGGGGAACACTAACTATGGCTACACCTTC CASSLGNTNYGYTF
TRBJ1-6 - - TRBV7-2 TGTGCCAGCAGCTTCCGCCTTTCACCCCTCCACTTT CASSFRLSPLHF
TRBJ1-2 - TRBD1 TRBV18 TGTGCCAGCTCACCTCAGGGGGACTATGGCTACACCTTC CASSPQGDYGYTF
TRBJ1-3 - - TRBV30 TGTGCCTGGAGTGTACCCGGGGCCTCTGGAAACACCATATATTTT CAWSVPGASGNTIYF
TRBJ2-1 - TRBD1 TRBV6-1 TGTGCCAGCAGTGAAGCAGGGGGCGCGTACAATGAGCAGTTCTTC CASSEAGGAYNEQFF
TRBJ1-1 - - TRBV29-1 TGCAGCGTTGGCTCGCACACTGAAGCTTTCTTT CSVGSHTEAFF
TRBJ2-1 - TRBD1 TRBV15 TGTGCCACCAGCAGCCAGACAGGGCGTCTCTACAATGAGCAGTTCTTC CATSSQTGRLYNEQFF
TRBJ2-5 - - TRBV5-1 TGCGCCAGCAGCTTGGGGGACAAAATCCAAGAGACCCAGTACTTC CASSLGDKIQETQYF
TRBJ1-4 - TRBD1 TRBV9 TGTGCCAGCAGCGTAGCTACAGGGGGCGCGGGAGAAAAACTGTTTTTT CASSVATGGAGEKLFF
TRBJ2-1 - TRBD2 TRBV27 TGTGCCAGCAGTTTATTAGTACTAGCGGGGCCGCGCTCTCTCAATGAGCAGTTCTTC CASSLLVLAGPRSLNEQFF
TRBJ2-3 once - TRBV7-2 TGTGCCAGCAGCCACAGGTCTGGAGATACGCAGTATTTT CASSHRSGDTQYF
TRBJ2-5 - - TRBV4-3 TGCGCCAGCAGCCAAGCGATAGGGACGAGCGGGGAGACCCAGTACTTC CASSQAIGTSGETQYF
TRBJ2-5 - TRBD1 TRBV29-1 TGCAGCGTTAAACCTCGACAGGGGAGTGAGACCCAGTACTTC CSVKPRQGSETQYF
TRBJ2-2 - TRBD1 TRBV5-1 TGCGCCAGCAGCTTGACCGGGACAGGGGGCGCGAGCACCGGGGAGCTGTTTTTT CASSLTGTGGASTGELFF
TRBJ1-1 - - TRBV13 TGTGCCAGCAGCCGCACAGGAGAAGCTTTCTTT CASSRTGEAFF
TRBJ1-1 few - TRBV19 TGTGCCAGTAGTTCCCCGCTCCTGGGAAAGGATGAAGCTTTCTTT CASSSPLLGKDEAFF
TRBJ1-4 once - TRBV30 TGTGCCTGGAGTGGGGATGTTGGTGAAAAACTGTTTTTT CAWSGDVGEKLFF
TRBJ2-2 - - TRBV7-2 TGTGCCAGCAGCTCTGGACTCTATTCCACCGGGGAGCTGTTTTTT CASSSGLYSTGELFF
TRBJ2-1 few - TRBV2 TGTGCCAGCACCCTGGGAGTAATCGGCTCCGGAGGGCAGTTCTTC CASTLGVIGSGGQFF
TRBJ1-2 - - TRBV9 TGTGCCAGCAGCGTAGACAGAAACTATGGCTACACCTTC CASSVDRNYGYTF
TRBJ2-5 once TRBD1 TRBV11-3 TGTGCCAGCAGCTCTCGGACAGGGAGTGGGTCAGAGACCCAGTACTTC CASSSRTGSGSETQYF
TRBJ2-5 once - TRBV5-1 TGCGCCAGCAGCCGGGAATTACAGGGATTGGAGGAGACCCAGTACTTC CASSRELQGLEETQYF
TRBJ2-3 - TRBD2 TRBV4-1 TGCGCCAGCAGCCAACTAGCGGAGAGCACAGATACGCAGTATTTT CASSQLAESTDTQYF
TRBJ2-7 - TRBD1 TRBV11-1 TGTGCCAGCAGCTTCCAGGGGGCCCACGAGCAGTACTTC CASSFQGAHEQYF
TRBJ1-1 - - TRBV29-1 TGCAGCGTTTTCGGACGGAACACTGAAGCTTTCTTT CSVFGRNTEAFF
TRBJ2-7 - - TRBV4-1 TGCGCCAGCAGCCAAACTTCGGACACCCACTACGAGCAGTACTTC CASSQTSDTHYEQYF
TRBJ2-1 few - TRBV29-1 TGCAGCGTCCAGCCGGCGGCTGAGCAGTTCTTC CSVQPAAEQFF
TRBJ1-2 - - TRBV5-4 TGTGCCAGCAGCTTAGCAGGCGCTAACTATGGCTACACCTTC CASSLAGANYGYTF
TRBJ2-7 - TRBD2 TRBV25-1 TGTGCCAGCAGTGGGGGCGGGGGGCGCACCCACGAGCAGTACTTC CASSGGGGRTHEQYF
TRBJ1-1 - - TRBV25-1 TGTGCCAGCAGTGAACCCCCCACACGGGGCCGAGCTGAAGCTTTCTTT CASSEPPTRGRAEAFF
TRBJ1-6 few - TRBV25-1 TGTGCCAGCAGGTCACGGAGCTCCTATAATTCACCCCTCCACTTT CASRSRSSYNSPLHF
TRBJ1-2 - - TRBV5-4 TGTGCCAGCAGCAAGGGTCAGGGGTCGAGTTTAAGCTACACCTTC CASSKGQGSSLSYTF
TRBJ2-6 few - TRBV29-1 TGCAGCGTTCTAGAAGGCTCTGGGGCCAACGTCCTGACTTTC CSVLEGSGANVLTF